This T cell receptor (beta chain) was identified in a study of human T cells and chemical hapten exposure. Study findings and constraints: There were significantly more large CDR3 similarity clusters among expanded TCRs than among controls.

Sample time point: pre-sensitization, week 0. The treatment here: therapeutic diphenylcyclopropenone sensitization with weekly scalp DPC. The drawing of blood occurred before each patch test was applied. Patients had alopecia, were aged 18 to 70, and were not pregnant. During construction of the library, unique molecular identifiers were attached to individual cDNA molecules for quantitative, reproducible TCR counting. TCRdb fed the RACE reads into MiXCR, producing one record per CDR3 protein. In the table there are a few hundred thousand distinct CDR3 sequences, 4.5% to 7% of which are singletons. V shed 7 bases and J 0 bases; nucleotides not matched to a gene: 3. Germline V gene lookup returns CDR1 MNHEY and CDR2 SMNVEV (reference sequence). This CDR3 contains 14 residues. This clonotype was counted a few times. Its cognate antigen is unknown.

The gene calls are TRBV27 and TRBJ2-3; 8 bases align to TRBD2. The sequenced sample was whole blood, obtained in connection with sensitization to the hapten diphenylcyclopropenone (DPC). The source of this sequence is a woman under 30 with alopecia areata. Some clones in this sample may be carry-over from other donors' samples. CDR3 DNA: TGTGCCAGCAAAGCGGGGGTTAGCACAGATACGCAGTATTTT. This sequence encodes CASKAGVSTDTQYF.